This T cell receptor (beta chain) was identified during a study of T cell repertoires in cytomegalovirus infection. One entry per CDR3 protein, called by TCRdb with MiXCR from the reads. The sample records about 500,000 distinct CDR3 sequences, 25% to 35% being singletons. Study-wide points: Across the ex vivo response, the dominant clonotypes were HLA-C-restricted CMV-specific TCR beta clonotypes.

Remarks on this clonotype: Its antigen is undetermined.

Between the trimmed V and J ends, which lost 5 bases and 5 bases, there was a span of 18 bases. The CDR3 sequence is 16 residues long. Per the germline V gene, CDR1 is MNHEY and CDR2 is SMNVEV (reference sequence). V and J are TRBV27 and TRBJ2-2, with unresolved D. This receptor was obtained from a human donor in good health (CMV status not recorded). Some clones in this sample may be carry-over from other donors' samples. The material sequenced was cultured PBMCs, taken from culture after CMV antigen stimulation. The CDR3 protein is CASSPTQAGPTGELFF. The CDR3 region has the DNA TGTGCCAGCAGTCCAACGCAGGCTGGACCGACCGGGGAGCTGTTTTTT.